Sequencing of this T cell receptor (beta chain) was carried out in a study of T cell responses to AZD1222 COVID-19 vaccine. Sequencing was performed with immunoSEQ multiplex PCR; in TCRdb, only in-frame clones are kept and a portion is missing. The sample yields about 73,000 clones, roughly nine tenths seen once. Regarding this clone: Its specificity is unknown.

Findings and limits, study-wide: Recipients of two AZD1222 doses showed rising Spike-specific TCR breadth and depth. Clonal diversity was possibly underestimated; the donors were predominantly white British and more often female. The repertoires were collected only after the peak T cell response.

This receptor was identified in an adult who received the AZD1222 COVID-19 vaccine. The sequencing here drew on peripheral blood, taken 28 days after the second AZD1222 dose.

CDR3 residues: CASSVGTGRSEKLFF. The CDR3 DNA reads as TGTGCCAGCAGCGTAGGGACGGGGCGGAGTGAAAAACTGTTTTTT. This chain uses TRBV9 with TRBJ1-4; D is possibly TRBD1 (5 bases). Germline V CDR1 and CDR2: SGDLS, YYNGEE. Trimming cost V 0 bases and J 7 bases, with 13 bases left between them. The length of the CDR3 is 15 residues.